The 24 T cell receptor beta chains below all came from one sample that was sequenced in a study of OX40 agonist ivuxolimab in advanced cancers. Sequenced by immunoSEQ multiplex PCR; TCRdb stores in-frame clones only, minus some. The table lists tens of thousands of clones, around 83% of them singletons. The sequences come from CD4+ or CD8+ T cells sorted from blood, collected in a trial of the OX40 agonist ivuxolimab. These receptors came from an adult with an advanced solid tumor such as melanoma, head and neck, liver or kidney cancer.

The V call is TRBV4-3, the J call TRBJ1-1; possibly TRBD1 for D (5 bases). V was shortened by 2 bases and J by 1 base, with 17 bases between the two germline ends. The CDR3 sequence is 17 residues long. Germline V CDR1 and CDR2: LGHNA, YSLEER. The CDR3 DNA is TGCGCCAGCAGCCAAAGGGGAAGGCGGGCCCAGAACACTGAAGCTTTCTTT. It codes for CASSQRGRRAQNTEAFF.

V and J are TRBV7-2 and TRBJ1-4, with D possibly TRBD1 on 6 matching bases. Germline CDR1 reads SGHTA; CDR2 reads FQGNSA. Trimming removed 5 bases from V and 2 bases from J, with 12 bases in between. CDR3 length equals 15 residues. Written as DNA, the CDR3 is TGTGCCAGCAGCCGCAGGGGATGGACTAATGAAAAACTGTTTTTT. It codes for CASSRRGWTNEKLFF. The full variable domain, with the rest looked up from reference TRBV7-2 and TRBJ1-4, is GAGVSQSPSNKVTEKGKDVELRCDPISGHTALYWYRQSLGQGLEFLIYFQGNSAPDKSGLPSDRFSAERTGGSVSTLTIQRTQQEDSAVYLCASSRRGWTNEKLFFGSGTQLSVL.

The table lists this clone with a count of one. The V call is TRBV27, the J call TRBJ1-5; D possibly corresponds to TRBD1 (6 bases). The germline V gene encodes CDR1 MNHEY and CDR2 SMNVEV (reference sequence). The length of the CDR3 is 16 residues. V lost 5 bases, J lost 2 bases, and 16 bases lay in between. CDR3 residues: CASSRTPGVGNQPQHF. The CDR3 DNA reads TGTGCCAGCAGTCGCACCCCAGGGGTCGGCAATCAGCCCCAGCATTTT.

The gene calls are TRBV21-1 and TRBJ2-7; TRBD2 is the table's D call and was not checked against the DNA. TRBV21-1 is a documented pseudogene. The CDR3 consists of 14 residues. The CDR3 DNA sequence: TGTGCCAGCAGCAAACGGGAGAAGGTCCACGAGCAGTACTTC. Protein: CASSKREKVHEQYF.

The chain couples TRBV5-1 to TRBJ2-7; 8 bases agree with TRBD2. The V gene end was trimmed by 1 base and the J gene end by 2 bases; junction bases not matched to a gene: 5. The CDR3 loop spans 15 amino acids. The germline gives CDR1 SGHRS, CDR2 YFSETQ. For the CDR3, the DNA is TGCGCCAGCAGCTTGATAGCGGGAACGGCCTACGAGCAGTACTTC. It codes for CASSLIAGTAYEQYF.

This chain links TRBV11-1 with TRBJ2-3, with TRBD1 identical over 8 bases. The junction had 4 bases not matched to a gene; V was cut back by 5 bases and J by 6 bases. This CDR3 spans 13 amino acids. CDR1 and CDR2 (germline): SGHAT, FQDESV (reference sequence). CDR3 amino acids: CASSRTGFDTQYF. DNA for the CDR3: TGTGCCAGCAGCCGGACAGGGTTCGATACGCAGTATTTT.

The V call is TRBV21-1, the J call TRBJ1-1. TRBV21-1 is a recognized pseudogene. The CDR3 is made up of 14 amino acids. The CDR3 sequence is CASSKLRLNTEAFF. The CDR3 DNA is TGTGCCAGCAGCAAATTAAGGCTGAACACTGAAGCTTTCTTT.

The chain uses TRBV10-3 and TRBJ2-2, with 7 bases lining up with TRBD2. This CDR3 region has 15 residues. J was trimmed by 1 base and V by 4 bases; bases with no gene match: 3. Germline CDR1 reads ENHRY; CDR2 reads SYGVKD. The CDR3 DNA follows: TGTGCCATCAGTGTGGTAGCGGGGAACACCGGGGAGCTGTTTTTT. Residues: CAISVVAGNTGELFF.

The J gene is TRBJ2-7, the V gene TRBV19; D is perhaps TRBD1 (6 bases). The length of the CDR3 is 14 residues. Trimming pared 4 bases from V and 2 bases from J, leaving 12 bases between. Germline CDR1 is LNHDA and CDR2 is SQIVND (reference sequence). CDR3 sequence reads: CASSTTGFPYEQYF. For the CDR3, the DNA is TGTGCCAGTAGTACCACAGGGTTCCCCTACGAGCAGTACTTC.

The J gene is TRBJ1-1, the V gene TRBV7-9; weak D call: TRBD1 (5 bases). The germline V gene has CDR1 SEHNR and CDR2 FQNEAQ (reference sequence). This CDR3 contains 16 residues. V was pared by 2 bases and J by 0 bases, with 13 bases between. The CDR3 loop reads CASSLSSTAVNTEAFF. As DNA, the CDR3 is TGTGCCAGCAGCTTATCTTCGACAGCGGTGAACACTGAAGCTTTCTTT.

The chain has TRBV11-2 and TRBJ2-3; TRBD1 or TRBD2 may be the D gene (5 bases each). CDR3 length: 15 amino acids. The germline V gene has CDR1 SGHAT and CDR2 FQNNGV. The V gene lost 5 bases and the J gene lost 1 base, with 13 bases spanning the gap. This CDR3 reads CASSLGVPGTDTQYF. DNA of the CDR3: TGTGCCAGCAGCCTGGGGGTCCCCGGCACAGATACGCAGTATTTT.

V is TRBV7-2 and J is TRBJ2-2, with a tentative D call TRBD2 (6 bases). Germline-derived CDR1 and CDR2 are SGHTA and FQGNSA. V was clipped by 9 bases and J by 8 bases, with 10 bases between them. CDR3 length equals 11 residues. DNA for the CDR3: TGTGCCAGTGCGGGATCTGGGGAGCTGTTTTTT. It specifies CASAGSGELFF.

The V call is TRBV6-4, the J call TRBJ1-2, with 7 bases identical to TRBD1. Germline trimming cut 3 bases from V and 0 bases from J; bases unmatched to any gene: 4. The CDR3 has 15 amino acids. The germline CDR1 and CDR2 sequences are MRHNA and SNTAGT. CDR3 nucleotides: TGTGCCAGCAGTGAACAGGGGACAACTAACTATGGCTACACCTTC. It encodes CASSEQGTTNYGYTF.

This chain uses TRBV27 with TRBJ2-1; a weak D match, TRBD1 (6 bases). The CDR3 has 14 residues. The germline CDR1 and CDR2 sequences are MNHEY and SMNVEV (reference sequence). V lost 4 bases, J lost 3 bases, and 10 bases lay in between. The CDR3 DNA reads TGTGCCAGCAGTTCCAGGACAGACTACAATGAGCAGTTCTTC. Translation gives CASSSRTDYNEQFF.

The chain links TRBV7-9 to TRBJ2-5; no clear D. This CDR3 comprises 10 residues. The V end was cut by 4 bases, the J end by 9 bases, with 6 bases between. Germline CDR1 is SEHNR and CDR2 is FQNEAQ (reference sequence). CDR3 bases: TGTGCCAGCAGCTCCGGCTCCCAGTACTTC. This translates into CASSSGSQYF.

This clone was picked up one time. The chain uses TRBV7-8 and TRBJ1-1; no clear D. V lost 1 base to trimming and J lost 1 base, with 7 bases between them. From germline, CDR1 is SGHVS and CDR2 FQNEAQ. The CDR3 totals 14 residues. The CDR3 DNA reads TGTGCCAGCAGCTTAGGCACTTCGAACACTGAAGCTTTCTTT. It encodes CASSLGTSNTEAFF.

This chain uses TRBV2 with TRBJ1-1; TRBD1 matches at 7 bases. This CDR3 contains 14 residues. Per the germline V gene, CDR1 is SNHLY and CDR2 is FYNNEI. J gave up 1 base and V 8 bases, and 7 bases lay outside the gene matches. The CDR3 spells CASLGGTANTEAFF. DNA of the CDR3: TGTGCCAGCCTAGGGGGCACGGCGAACACTGAAGCTTTCTTT. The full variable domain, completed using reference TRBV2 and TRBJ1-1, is EPEVTQTPSHQVTQMGQEVILRCVPISNHLYFYWYRQILGQKVEFLVSFYNNEISEKSEIFDDQFSVERPDGSNFTLKIRSTKLEDSAMYFCASLGGTANTEAFFGQGTRLTVV.

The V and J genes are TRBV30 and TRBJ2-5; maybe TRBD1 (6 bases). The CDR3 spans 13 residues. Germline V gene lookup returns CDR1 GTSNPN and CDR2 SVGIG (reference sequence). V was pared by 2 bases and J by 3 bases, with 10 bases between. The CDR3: CAWSIAGEETQYF. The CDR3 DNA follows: TGTGCCTGGAGTATCGCAGGGGAAGAGACCCAGTACTTC.

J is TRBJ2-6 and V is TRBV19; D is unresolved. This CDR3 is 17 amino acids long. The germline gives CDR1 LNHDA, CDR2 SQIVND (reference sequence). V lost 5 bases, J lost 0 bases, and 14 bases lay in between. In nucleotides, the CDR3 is TGTGCCAGTAGTTATGGTCTTTCGGACTCTGGGGCCAACGTCCTGACTTTC. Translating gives CASSYGLSDSGANVLTF.

This CDR3 is CASSLGWRAGAFF. CDR3 in DNA: TGTGCCAGCAGCTTAGGTTGGAGGGCCGGGGCTTTCTTT. The chain employs TRBV7-9 and TRBJ1-1; D not certain. Germline values: CDR1 SEHNR, CDR2 FQNEAQ (reference sequence). The V gene lost 1 base and the J gene lost 11 bases, with 14 bases spanning the gap. CDR3 length: 13 residues.

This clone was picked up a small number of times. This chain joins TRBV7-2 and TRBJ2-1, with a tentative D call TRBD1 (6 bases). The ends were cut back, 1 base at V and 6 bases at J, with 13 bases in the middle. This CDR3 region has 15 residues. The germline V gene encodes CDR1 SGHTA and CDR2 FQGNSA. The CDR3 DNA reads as TGTGCCAGCAGCTTAGGATTGGACAGAATCAATGAGCAGTTCTTC. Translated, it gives CASSLGLDRINEQFF.

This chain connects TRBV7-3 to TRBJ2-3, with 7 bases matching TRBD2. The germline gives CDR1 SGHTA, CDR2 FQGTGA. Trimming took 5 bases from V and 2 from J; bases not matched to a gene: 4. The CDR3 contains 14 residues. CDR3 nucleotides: TGTGCCAGCAGCCCAAGCGGGATCACAGATACGCAGTATTTT. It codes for CASSPSGITDTQYF.

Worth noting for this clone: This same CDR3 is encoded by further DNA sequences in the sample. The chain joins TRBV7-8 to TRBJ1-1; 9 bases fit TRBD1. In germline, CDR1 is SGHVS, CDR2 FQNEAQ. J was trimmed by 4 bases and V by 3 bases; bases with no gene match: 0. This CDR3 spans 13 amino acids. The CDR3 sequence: CASSLTGGTEAFF. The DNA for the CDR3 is TGTGCCAGCAGCTTGACAGGGGGCACTGAAGCTTTCTTT.

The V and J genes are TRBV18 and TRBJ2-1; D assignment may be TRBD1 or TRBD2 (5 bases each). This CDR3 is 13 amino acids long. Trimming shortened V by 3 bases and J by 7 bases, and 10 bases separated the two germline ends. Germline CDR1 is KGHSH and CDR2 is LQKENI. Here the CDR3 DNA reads TGTGCCAGCTCACCTGGGACGGAGAATGAGCAGTTCTTC. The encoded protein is CASSPGTENEQFF.